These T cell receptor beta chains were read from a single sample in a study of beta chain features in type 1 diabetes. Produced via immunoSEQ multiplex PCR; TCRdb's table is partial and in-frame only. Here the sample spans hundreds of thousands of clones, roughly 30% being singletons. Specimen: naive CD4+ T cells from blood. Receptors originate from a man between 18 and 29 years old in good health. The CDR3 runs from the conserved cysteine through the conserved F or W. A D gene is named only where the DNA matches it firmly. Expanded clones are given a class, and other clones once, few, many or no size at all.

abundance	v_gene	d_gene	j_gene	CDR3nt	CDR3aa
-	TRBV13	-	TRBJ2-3	TGTGCCAGCAGCCCGACTGGAACAGATACGCAGTATTTT	CASSPTGTDTQYF
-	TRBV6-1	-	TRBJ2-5	TGTGCCAGCAGTCAAGTTAAGAGCCGAGTCAAAGGGGAGACCCAGTACTTC	CASSQVKSRVKGETQYF
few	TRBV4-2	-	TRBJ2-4	TGTGCCAGCAGCCAAGAGTGGTTCCCAGGGACCAAAAACATTCAGTACTTC	CASSQEWFPGTKNIQYF
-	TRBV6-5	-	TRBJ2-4	TGTGCCAGCAGTCCGACCCCCACCATGGCTGCCATTCAGTACTTC	CASSPTPTMAAIQYF
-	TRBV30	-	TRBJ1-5	TGTGCCTGGAGTGTATCCAGGGGAGATCAGCCCCAGCATTTT	CAWSVSRGDQPQHF
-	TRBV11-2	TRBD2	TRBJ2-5	TGTGCCAGCAGCTTAGGCGGGAGGGCCGTTGAGACCCAGTACTTC	CASSLGGRAVETQYF
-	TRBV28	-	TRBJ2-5	TGTGCCAGCAGTTTAGGGTGGGGGGCCGTAGAAGAGACCCAGTACTTC	CASSLGWGAVEETQYF
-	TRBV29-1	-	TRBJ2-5	TGCAGCGTTGGACATCACGGCCAAGAGACCCAGTACTTC	CSVGHHGQETQYF
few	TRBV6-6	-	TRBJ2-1	TGTGCCAGCAGCTCTCTAGCGAATGAGCAGTTCTTC	CASSSLANEQFF
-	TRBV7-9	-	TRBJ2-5	TGTGCCAGCAGCTTTGGCGTAGAGACCCAGTACTTC	CASSFGVETQYF
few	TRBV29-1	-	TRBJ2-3	TGCAGCCTTAGGGTGTACGCAGATACGCAGTATTTT	CSLRVYADTQYF
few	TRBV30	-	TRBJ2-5	TGTGCCTGGAGTGCCGACAGATACCAAGAGACCCAGTACTTC	CAWSADRYQETQYF
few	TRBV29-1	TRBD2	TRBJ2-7	TGCAGCGTAAGCGGGGGATACGAGCAGTACTTC	CSVSGGYEQYF
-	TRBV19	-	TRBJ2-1	TGTGCCAGTAGTACAGTCGTGAGCTCCTACAATGAGCAGTTCTTC	CASSTVVSSYNEQFF
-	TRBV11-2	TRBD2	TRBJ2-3	TGTGCCAGCAGCTCGACGGCTTATAGCGGGAGGACAACAGATACGCAGTATTTT	CASSSTAYSGRTTDTQYF
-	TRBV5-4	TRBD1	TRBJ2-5	TGTGCCAGCAGCTCTCAGGGGGCGGGAGAGACCCAGTACTTC	CASSSQGAGETQYF
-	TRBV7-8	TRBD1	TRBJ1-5	TGTGCCAGCAGCTTAGCTCAGGGGGGTCAGCCCCAGCATTTT	CASSLAQGGQPQHF
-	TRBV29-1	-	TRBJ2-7	TGCAGCGTTGACCTAGGGATGGACGAGCAGTACTTC	CSVDLGMDEQYF
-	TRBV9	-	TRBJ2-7	TGTGCCAGCAGCGTAGGCTCCGGGACGGGATTCTACGAGCAGTACTTC	CASSVGSGTGFYEQYF
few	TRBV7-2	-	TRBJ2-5	TGTGCCAGCAGCTTAGGCGGGGTCCGGGAGACCCAGTACTTC	CASSLGGVRETQYF
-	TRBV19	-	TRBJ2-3	TGTGCCAGTAGTATTCAGCAAACAGACACAGATACGCAGTATTTT	CASSIQQTDTDTQYF
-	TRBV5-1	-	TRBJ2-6	TGCGCCAGCAGGCCCGGGACAGGGGCCAACGTCCTGACTTTC	CASRPGTGANVLTF
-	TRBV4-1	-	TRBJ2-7	TGCGCCAGCAGCCCACCTTGCTACGAGCAGTACTTC	CASSPPCYEQYF
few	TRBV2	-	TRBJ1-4	TGTGCCAGCAGTCCGCCAGGAACTAATGAAAAACTGTTTTTT	CASSPPGTNEKLFF
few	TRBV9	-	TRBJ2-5	TGTGCCAGCAGCTATCTTCCGGGACGGTTACAAGAGACCCAGTACTTC	CASSYLPGRLQETQYF
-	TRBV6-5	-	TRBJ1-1	TGTGCCAGCAGTTACTCGAAGGGTGAAGCTTTCTTT	CASSYSKGEAFF
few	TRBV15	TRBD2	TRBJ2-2	TGTGCCACCAGCAGATCCACCCAGCGGGGGCCCGGGGAGCTGTTTTTT	CATSRSTQRGPGELFF
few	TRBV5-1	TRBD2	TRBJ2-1	TGCGCCAGCAGCCCTGGACTAGCGGGATCTAATGAGCAGTTCTTC	CASSPGLAGSNEQFF
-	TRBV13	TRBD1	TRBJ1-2	TGTGCCGCGGTGGGGACAGGGCTAGTCTATGGCTACACCTTC	CAAVGTGLVYGYTF
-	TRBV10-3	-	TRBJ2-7	TGTGCCATCAGTGGGGTAGATTCATACGAGCAGTACTTC	CAISGVDSYEQYF
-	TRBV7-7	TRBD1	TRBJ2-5	TGTGCCAGCAGCTTATCAAGGACAGGGGGCCAGGAGACCCAGTACTTC	CASSLSRTGGQETQYF
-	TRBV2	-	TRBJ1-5	TGTGCCAGGTCGGGCGAAAGCAATCAGCCCCAGCATTTT	CARSGESNQPQHF
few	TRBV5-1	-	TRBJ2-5	TGCGCCAGCAGCTTGGCCAGCCAGCCTAATCCCCAAGAGACCCAGTACTTC	CASSLASQPNPQETQYF
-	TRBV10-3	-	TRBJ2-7	TGTGCCATCAGTGAGCCCTCCTACGAGCAGTACTTC	CAISEPSYEQYF
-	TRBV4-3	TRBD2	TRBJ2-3	TGCGCCAGCAGCCGCGGAGCTAGCGGGACCACAGATACGCAGTATTTT	CASSRGASGTTDTQYF
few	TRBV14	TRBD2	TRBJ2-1	TGTGCCAGCAGCGCAATGACTAGCTGGTTGGATGAGCAGTTCTTC	CASSAMTSWLDEQFF
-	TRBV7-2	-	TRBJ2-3	TGTGCCAGCAGCTTAGATTCCAGCACAGATACGCAGTATTTT	CASSLDSSTDTQYF
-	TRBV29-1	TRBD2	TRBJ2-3	TGCAGCGTTGATTATCGGACTAGCGGATCCACAGATACGCAGTATTTT	CSVDYRTSGSTDTQYF
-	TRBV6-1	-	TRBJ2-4	TGTGCCAGCAGTGGATCCGGGACAGCCAAAAACATTCAGTACTTC	CASSGSGTAKNIQYF
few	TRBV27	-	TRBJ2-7	TGTGCCAGCAGCCCTCAGCCGGGCACCCCCCACGAGCAGTACTTC	CASSPQPGTPHEQYF
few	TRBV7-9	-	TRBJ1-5	TGTGCCAGCAGCCCGGCCGGGGGTCAGCCCCAGCATTTT	CASSPAGGQPQHF
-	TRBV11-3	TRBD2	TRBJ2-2	TGTGCCACCTCTAGCGGACCACAGGTGAACACCGGGGAGCTGTTTTTT	CATSSGPQVNTGELFF
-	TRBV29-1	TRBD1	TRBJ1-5	TGCAGCGGCCGGGACAGGGTAGACAATCAGCCCCAGCATTTT	CSGRDRVDNQPQHF